Below are 28 T cell receptor beta chains sequenced from a single sample in a study of T cells expressing NK-cell markers. TCRdb reprocessed the 5' RACE reads, keeping one entry per CDR3 protein, no DNA. This sample contains 450,000 to 600,000 distinct CDR3 sequences. Material: blood T cells: a sorted CD56 or NKG2C T cell subset, CD4+ or CD8+ T cells, or bulk PBMC T cells (not recorded which). These receptors were taken from a man younger than 35 in good health.

The chain uses TRBV12-3 or TRBV12-4 and TRBJ1-1. The CDR3 covers 14 residues. The CDR3 loop is CASSLRGMNTEAFF.

CDR3 residues: CASSPVQGEQYF. The rearrangement uses TRBV18 and TRBJ2-7; the TCRdb call, TRBD1, lacks DNA for checking. The CDR3 is 12 amino acids. Germline V CDR1 and CDR2: KGHSH, LQKENI.

The chain combines TRBV5-1 with TRBJ1-2; TCRdb's D gene call, TRBD1, goes unchecked for lack of DNA. The CDR3 length is 13 residues. Per the germline V gene, CDR1 is SGHRS and CDR2 is YFSETQ. CDR3 loop: CASSLGGAGGYTF.

The CDR3 reads CSVLGQGSLGRSYEQYF. This chain links TRBV29-1 with TRBJ2-7; TCRdb reports TRBD1, a call that lacks DNA to check it against. Looked up from germline, CDR1 is SQVTM and CDR2 is ANQGSEA. The CDR3 has 17 amino acids.

This rearrangement joins TRBV7-8 to TRBJ2-1; TCRdb calls TRBD2, which cannot be checked without DNA. Germline CDR1 SGHVS, CDR2 FQNEAQ. The CDR3 covers 16 residues. The chain's CDR3 is CASSGRSGRGNNEQFF.

The V and J genes are TRBV5-1 and TRBJ2-2; without DNA, the TCRdb call of TRBD2 cannot be checked. The CDR3 length is 16 residues. CDR1 is SGHRS and CDR2 is YFSETQ in the germline V gene. The CDR3: CASRAAGPASTGELFF.

The genes are TRBV20-1 and TRBJ2-3; absent DNA, TCRdb's TRBD2 call cannot be checked. The CDR3 length is 12 residues. CDR1 and CDR2 from the germline V gene are DFQATT and SNEGSKA (reference sequence). This CDR3 is CSASWGVGTQYF.

The chain joins TRBV20-1 to TRBJ1-1; TCRdb names TRBD1, which stays unverified in the absence of DNA. The CDR3 runs 15 residues. CDR1 and CDR2 from the germline V gene are DFQATT and SNEGSKA (reference sequence). The CDR3 spells CSAHGGVRRNTEAFF.

The V gene is TRBV12-3 or TRBV12-4, the J gene TRBJ2-6; with no DNA, the TCRdb D assignment of TRBD1 cannot be verified. This CDR3 spans 16 amino acids. The CDR3 here is CASSRKAGTGANVLTF.

V is TRBV5-1 and J is TRBJ1-4; checking the TCRdb D call of TRBD1 is not possible without DNA. This CDR3 is 15 amino acids long. Germline V gives CDR1 SGHRS, CDR2 YFSETQ. This chain's CDR3 is CASSGDREMAEKLFF.

The chain employs TRBV7-2 and TRBJ2-2; the TCRdb call, TRBD2, lacks DNA for checking. Germline V gives CDR1 SGHTA, CDR2 FQGNSA. This CDR3 comprises 16 residues. CDR3 sequence reads: CASSPQLAGGPRELFF. Looking up the rest from reference TRBV7-2 and TRBJ2-2 gives the full variable domain: GAGVSQSPSNKVTEKGKDVELRCDPISGHTALYWYRQSLGQGLEFLIYFQGNSAPDKSGLPSDRFSAERTGGSVSTLTIQRTQQEDSAVYLCASSPQLAGGPRELFFGEGSRLTVL.

The chain carries TRBV7-8 and TRBJ2-7; TCRdb outputs TRBD1, but without DNA this stays unchecked. Germline lookup yields CDR1 SGHVS and CDR2 FQNEAQ. The CDR3 spans 15 residues. The chain's CDR3 is CASSFGRGGTYEQYF.

The chain combines TRBV5-4 with TRBJ2-2; the D gene TCRdb calls, TRBD2, cannot be checked with no DNA. Per germline, CDR1 SGHNT and CDR2 YYREEE (reference sequence). The CDR3 has 16 residues. CDR3 residues: CASSQGLRMNTGELFF.

This chain uses TRBV12-3 or TRBV12-4 with TRBJ1-5; TCRdb selects TRBD1, and the lack of DNA leaves this call unchecked. The CDR3 runs 17 residues. CDR3 region: CASSLHTGGISNQPQHF.

The chain has TRBV6-1 and TRBJ1-6; lacking DNA, the TRBD1 call made by TCRdb goes unchecked. CDR3 size: 14 residues. CDR1 and CDR2 from the germline V gene are MNHNS and SASEGT. This CDR3 reads CASREKTGGSPLHF.

The chain uses TRBV20-1 and TRBJ2-7; TCRdb designates TRBD1, a call that cannot be tested without DNA. Germline assignment: CDR1 DFQATT and CDR2 SNEGSKA (reference sequence). This CDR3 is 13 amino acids long. CDR3 in amino acids: CSASDGHTYEQYF.

This chain connects TRBV11-2 to TRBJ2-1; TCRdb indicates TRBD2, and absent DNA this call remains unverified. Germline loops: CDR1 SGHAT, CDR2 FQNNGV. The CDR3 is made up of 15 amino acids. The CDR3 protein is CASSSKASGSTEQFF.

V and J are TRBV3-1 and TRBJ2-5; TCRdb returns TRBD2, unconfirmable since there is no DNA. This CDR3 spans 16 amino acids. The V gene's germline CDR1 is LGHDT and CDR2 YNNKEL (reference sequence). CDR3 sequence: CASSQRMQVGLETQYF.

The chain is built from TRBV6-5 and TRBJ2-5. This CDR3 has 14 residues. Germline lookup yields CDR1 MNHEY and CDR2 SVGAGI. This CDR3 reads CASSFSGVKETQYF.

The chain joins TRBV2 to TRBJ2-1; the D gene TCRdb calls, TRBD2, cannot be checked with no DNA. The germline CDR1 and CDR2 sequences are SNHLY and FYNNEI. The CDR3 contains 15 residues. CDR3 region: CASSPAVRFYNEQFF.

The V gene is TRBV12-3 or TRBV12-4, the J gene TRBJ2-3; TCRdb indicates TRBD1, and absent DNA this call remains unverified. The CDR3 extends over 14 amino acids. The CDR3 loop reads CASWGALDTDTQYF.

The V gene is TRBV5-1, the J gene TRBJ1-5; TCRdb indicates TRBD1, and absent DNA this call remains unverified. CDR3 length equals 15 residues. CDR1 is SGHRS, CDR2 YFSETQ, per germline. CDR3 region: CASSLAPGMEQPQHF.

V gene TRBV4-2 combines with J gene TRBJ2-1; TCRdb returns TRBD2, unconfirmable since there is no DNA. The CDR3 spans 16 residues. The germline V gene encodes CDR1 LGHNA and CDR2 YNFKEQ. The CDR3 loop reads CASSHRIAGQNNEQFF.

The rearrangement links TRBV12-3 or TRBV12-4 to TRBJ2-7; TCRdb calls TRBD1, which cannot be checked without DNA. The CDR3 sequence is 15 residues long. CDR3 region: CASSLTRVDPYEQYF.

The chain links TRBV28 to TRBJ2-4; TCRdb designates TRBD1, a call that cannot be tested without DNA. Germline V gene data show CDR1 as MDHEN and CDR2 as SYDVKM. This CDR3 has 14 residues. The CDR3 reads CASSFHDSKNIQYF.

The V gene is TRBV11-2, the J gene TRBJ2-1; TCRdb selects TRBD2, and the lack of DNA leaves this call unchecked. The CDR3 has 16 residues. Germline lookup yields CDR1 SGHAT and CDR2 FQNNGV. The CDR3 reads CASRGLAGAPGNEQFF.

The chain links TRBV14 to TRBJ2-1. Germline CDR1 reads SGHDN; CDR2 reads FVKESK. The length of the CDR3 is 17 residues. CDR3 region: CASSQEIGFSSYNEQFF.

V usage is TRBV6-6 and J usage is TRBJ2-7. Germline CDR1 MNHNY, CDR2 SVGAGI (reference sequence). The CDR3 has 11 residues. CDR3 in amino acids: CASRINYEQYF.